This T cell receptor beta chain was obtained from a study of identical twins. With V trimmed by 4 bases and J by 5 bases, 13 bases remained unmatched. CDR3 size: 16 residues. TCRdb passed the 5' RACE reads through MiXCR, listing each CDR3 protein once. The sample has hundreds of thousands of distinct CDR3 sequences, more than 12% seen once. Only healthy Caucasians were enrolled as donors. The J gene is TRBJ1-1, the V gene TRBV12-3 or TRBV12-4; TRBD1 agrees at 7 bases. Sequenced: memory (CD45RO+) T cells sorted from blood. This receptor was identified in a woman under 30 in good health. The CDR3 DNA reads TGTGCCAGCAGTTCGTACCGGGACAGAATTGAAACTGAAGCTTTCTTT. It is translated as CASSSYRDRIETEAFF.